A selection of T cell receptor beta chains follows, all from one sample in a study of T cells in tuberculosis. The repertoire was sequenced with immunoSEQ multiplex PCR; TCRdb's copy has only in-frame clones and lacks some. This sample has about 33,000 clones, with 85% to 95% found just once. Material for sequencing was PBMCs. Receptors were obtained from a donor aged 10-35 years with latent tuberculosis or without tuberculosis infection. Some clones in this sample may be carry-over from other donors' samples. Both conserved end residues are part of each CDR3. A D gene is named only where the DNA matches it firmly. Size is stated for part of the rows, as once, few or many counts, or as a class when the clone is expanded.

D gene,clone size,J gene,V gene,CDR3 DNA,CDR3 protein
.,.,TRBJ2-2,TRBV9,TGTGCCAGCAGCACCTCCGGGACACTGAACACCGGGGAGCTGTTTTTT,CASSTSGTLNTGELFF
TRBD1,.,TRBJ2-7,TRBV11-2,TGTGCCAGCAGCAGACAGGGGTGGGGCTCCTACGAGCAGTACTTC,CASSRQGWGSYEQYF
.,.,TRBJ1-5,TRBV15,TGTGCCACCAGCGCCGAATTAGGCAATCAGCCCCAGCATTTT,CATSAELGNQPQHF
TRBD1,.,TRBJ2-3,TRBV4-2,TGTGCCAGCAGTGCCGGGACAGGGTTCACAGATACGCAGTATTTT,CASSAGTGFTDTQYF
TRBD1,.,TRBJ2-5,TRBV6-5,TGTGCCAGCAGTTACCTAAAAGGGACAGAAGAGACCCAGTACTTC,CASSYLKGTEETQYF
.,.,TRBJ1-2,TRBV4-1,TGCGCCAGCAGCCAAGAATGGAGACCCTATGGCTACACCTTC,CASSQEWRPYGYTF
.,.,TRBJ2-1,TRBV5-1,TGCGCCAGCAGCTTGGGTGCATTACCGGGAATGCAGTTCTTC,CASSLGALPGMQFF
.,.,TRBJ2-7,TRBV9,TGTGCCAGCAGCGCCTCAATGGTAGACAACGAGCAGTACTTC,CASSASMVDNEQYF
.,once,TRBJ1-2,TRBV9,TGTGCCAGCAGCCCCGCCGGACAGTTTGGCTACACCTTC,CASSPAGQFGYTF
TRBD2,.,TRBJ2-4,TRBV5-1,TGCGCCAGCAGCTTGGGGCCTAGCGGGACCCACCCCCCCGGGACCAAAAACATTCAGTACTTC,CASSLGPSGTHPPGTKNIQYF
TRBD1,.,TRBJ2-3,TRBV15,TGTGCCACCAGCTCCGAGAGGACAGGGGTCACAGATACGCAGTATTTT,CATSSERTGVTDTQYF
.,.,TRBJ1-3,TRBV30,TGTGCCTGGAGTCGACCGACAACTGGAAACACCATATATTTT,CAWSRPTTGNTIYF
.,once,TRBJ1-1,TRBV2,TGTGCCAGCAGTGAATCGGGGAACACTGAAGCTTTCTTT,CASSESGNTEAFF
TRBD2,.,TRBJ2-5,TRBV19,TGTGCCAGCACCTTCAGCGGGAGTGGAGGAGAGACCCAGTACTTC,CASTFSGSGGETQYF
.,.,TRBJ1-4,TRBV2,TGTGCCACCATGGGCAGGGGTAATGAAAAACTGTTTTTT,CATMGRGNEKLFF
.,.,TRBJ1-2,TRBV11-2,TGTGCCAGCAGCTTAGATCCTCCAGGGTCGACAATCTATGGCTACACCTTC,CASSLDPPGSTIYGYTF
.,.,TRBJ2-7,TRBV30,TGTGCCTGGAGTGGAGATTGGGCCGTCCCTTACGAGCAGTACTTC,CAWSGDWAVPYEQYF
.,.,TRBJ1-4,TRBV28,TGTGCCAGCAGTTTAGGGGCGTCCGGGGGTGAAAAACTGTTTTTT,CASSLGASGGEKLFF
TRBD1,.,TRBJ1-5,TRBV2,TGTGCCAGCAGCCGTAGACAGGGGATCTATAGCAATCAGCCCCAGCATTTT,CASSRRQGIYSNQPQHF
.,.,TRBJ2-7,TRBV19,TGTGCCAGTAGCCTCTTCTTCGGCTCCTACGAGCAGTACTTC,CASSLFFGSYEQYF
.,once,TRBJ1-1,TRBV5-1,TGCGCCAGCAGACCGGGATCAGGAGACACTGAAGCTTTCTTT,CASRPGSGDTEAFF
TRBD2,.,TRBJ2-1,TRBV27,TGTGCCAGCAGGAGGACTAGCTCCTACAATGAGCAGTTCTTC,CASRRTSSYNEQFF
TRBD1,.,TRBJ1-4,TRBV28,TGTGCCACGCGGGGACAGGGTGATGAAAAACTGTTTTTT,CATRGQGDEKLFF
TRBD1,.,TRBJ1-1,TRBV10-1,TGCGCCAGCAGCACGTCTGGACAGGAGAACACTGAAGCTTTCTTT,CASSTSGQENTEAFF
TRBD1,few,TRBJ2-1,TRBV7-6,TGTGCCAGCAGCACGAGAACAGGGGCTAAGCAGTTCTTC,CASSTRTGAKQFF
TRBD2,.,TRBJ2-1,TRBV7-2,TGTGCCAGCAGAACAGCGGGAGGAGATGGTGAGCAGTTCTTC,CASRTAGGDGEQFF
.,.,TRBJ2-1,TRBV5-1,TGCGCCAGCAGCTTCTACCCTTATATCATTTACAATGAGCAGTTCTTC,CASSFYPYIIYNEQFF
TRBD1,.,TRBJ1-2,TRBV7-9,TGTGCCAGCAGCTCCGGACAGGGAACCTATGGCTACACCTTC,CASSSGQGTYGYTF
.,.,TRBJ1-5,TRBV5-6,TGTGCCAGCAGCAGGGGCAGAAATCAGCCCCAGCATTTT,CASSRGRNQPQHF
TRBD1,.,TRBJ2-7,TRBV5-1,TGCGCCAGCAGGTTAAATCAGGGGGACACCTACGAGCAGTACTTC,CASRLNQGDTYEQYF
.,.,TRBJ1-1,TRBV4-1,TGCGCCAGCAGCCAATCCCAGGGCTACACTGAAGCTTTCTTT,CASSQSQGYTEAFF
.,.,TRBJ1-6,TRBV19,TGTGCCAGTACTTCAGGGTTTCGGACGAATAATTCACCCCTCCACTTT,CASTSGFRTNNSPLHF
TRBD2,.,TRBJ2-1,TRBV14,TGTGCCAGCAGCCAAGGCGACATCTTAGCGGGGGGCGACTATGAGCAGTTCTTC,CASSQGDILAGGDYEQFF
TRBD1,.,TRBJ1-1,TRBV7-9,TGTGCCAGCAGCTTGGGACAGGGGAACACTGAAGCTTTCTTT,CASSLGQGNTEAFF
TRBD1,.,TRBJ1-1,TRBV5-1,TGCGCCAGCAGCTCTCTTCCGACAGGGTCCACTGAAGCTTTCTTT,CASSSLPTGSTEAFF
TRBD2,.,TRBJ2-2,TRBV7-9,TGTGCCAGCAGCTTACCGACTAGCGGGAGTGCGGGCACCGGGGAGCTGTTTTTT,CASSLPTSGSAGTGELFF
TRBD2,.,TRBJ2-7,TRBV4-1,TGCGCCAGCAGCCAGCTAGCGGGGGGGCTCAACGAGCAGTACTTC,CASSQLAGGLNEQYF
.,.,TRBJ2-3,TRBV28,TGTGCCAGCAGCCCCCCGGGAGCAGATACGCAGTATTTT,CASSPPGADTQYF
.,.,TRBJ2-6,TRBV15,TGTGCCACCAGCAGATCCCACCGGATTCAGGGCGTCTCTGGGGCCAACGTCCTGACTTTC,CATSRSHRIQGVSGANVLTF
TRBD1,.,TRBJ1-2,TRBV7-8,TGTGCCAGCAGCGGGATCGACAGGGACGGCTACACCTTC,CASSGIDRDGYTF
.,.,TRBJ2-6,TRBV5-1,TGCGCCAGCAGCTGGGGACAATCCGGGGCCAACGTCCTGACTTTC,CASSWGQSGANVLTF
.,.,TRBJ2-7,TRBV5-1,TGCGCCAGCAGCTTGCCGGGGGCCTACGAGCAGTACTTC,CASSLPGAYEQYF
.,once,TRBJ1-1,TRBV29-1,TGCAGCGCAAAGGACAACATGAACACTGAAGCTTTCTTT,CSAKDNMNTEAFF
TRBD1,.,TRBJ2-2,TRBV5-1,TGCGCCAGCAGCGCGATACAGGGGCCGTACACCGGGGAGCTGTTTTTT,CASSAIQGPYTGELFF
TRBD1,.,TRBJ2-7,TRBV6-1,TGTGCCAGCAGTGGGGACAGAGGCAGGATCACCTACGAGCAGTACTTC,CASSGDRGRITYEQYF
TRBD2,.,TRBJ2-7,TRBV20-1,TGCAGTGCGAGGCGGGGGGCCGAGCAGTACTTC,CSARRGAEQYF
TRBD2,.,TRBJ2-7,TRBV2,TGTGCCAGCAGTCTCTTCCAGGTAGCGGGGGGGCAAGCCTACGAGCAGTACTTC,CASSLFQVAGGQAYEQYF
TRBD2,.,TRBJ2-5,TRBV30,TGTGCCTGGGCACCTAGCGGGGAAGAGACCCAGTACTTC,CAWAPSGEETQYF
.,.,TRBJ2-6,TRBV9,TGTGCCCCTCATTGTAGAGGCTTCGTAGGCTCTGGGGCCAACGTCCTGACTTTC,CAPHCRGFVGSGANVLTF
TRBD1,once,TRBJ2-5,TRBV10-1,TGCGCCAACGATGGACAGGACCAAGAGACCCAGTACTTC,CANDGQDQETQYF
.,.,TRBJ2-7,TRBV11-2,TGTGCCAGCAGCTTAGGAGGGAACTCCTACGAGCAGTACTTC,CASSLGGNSYEQYF
.,medium-sized,TRBJ2-2,TRBV5-1,TGCGCCAGCAGCCCTGATCTGAGCCCCGGGGAGCTGTTTTTT,CASSPDLSPGELFF
TRBD1,.,TRBJ2-5,TRBV5-1,TGCGCCAGCAGCTTGGGACAGGGGGAGACCCAGTACTTC,CASSLGQGETQYF